This T cell receptor beta chain was recovered during a study of post-analysis software for immune sequencing data. Broader study findings: Multiple sclerosis patients showed significantly lower normalized Chao1 diversity than controls did.

The authors incorporated unique molecular identifiers into the TCR beta cDNA libraries. TCRdb reprocessed the PCR reads with MiXCR, giving one entry per CDR3 protein. The sample has hundreds of thousands of distinct CDR3 sequences; roughly three fifths are singletons. On this clonotype itself: The antigen is undetermined.

This sequence was found in a girl under 10 years old with multiple sclerosis. Input material: blood.

The CDR3 nucleotides read TGCAGTGCTAGACAACTAGCGGGGGCGCTACGTCAGTTCTTC. It specifies CSARQLAGALRQFF. V is TRBV20-1 and J is TRBJ2-1; 11 bases match TRBD2. The CDR3 consists of 14 residues. The V gene end was trimmed by 2 bases and the J gene end by 13 bases; junction bases not matched to a gene: 10. CDR1 DFQATT and CDR2 SNEGSKA come from the germline V gene (reference sequence).